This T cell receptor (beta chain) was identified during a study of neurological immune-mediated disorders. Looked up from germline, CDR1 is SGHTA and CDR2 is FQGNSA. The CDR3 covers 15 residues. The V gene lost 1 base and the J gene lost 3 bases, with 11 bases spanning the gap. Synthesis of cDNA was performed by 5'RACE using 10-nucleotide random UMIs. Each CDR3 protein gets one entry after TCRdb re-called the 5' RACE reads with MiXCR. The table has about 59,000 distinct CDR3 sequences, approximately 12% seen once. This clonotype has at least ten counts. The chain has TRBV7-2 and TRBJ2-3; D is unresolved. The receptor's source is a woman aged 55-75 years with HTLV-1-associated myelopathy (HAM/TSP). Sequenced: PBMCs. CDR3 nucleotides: TGTGCCAGCAGCTTAGGGCAGGTGGGGACAGATACGCAGTATTTT. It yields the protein CASSLGQVGTDTQYF.